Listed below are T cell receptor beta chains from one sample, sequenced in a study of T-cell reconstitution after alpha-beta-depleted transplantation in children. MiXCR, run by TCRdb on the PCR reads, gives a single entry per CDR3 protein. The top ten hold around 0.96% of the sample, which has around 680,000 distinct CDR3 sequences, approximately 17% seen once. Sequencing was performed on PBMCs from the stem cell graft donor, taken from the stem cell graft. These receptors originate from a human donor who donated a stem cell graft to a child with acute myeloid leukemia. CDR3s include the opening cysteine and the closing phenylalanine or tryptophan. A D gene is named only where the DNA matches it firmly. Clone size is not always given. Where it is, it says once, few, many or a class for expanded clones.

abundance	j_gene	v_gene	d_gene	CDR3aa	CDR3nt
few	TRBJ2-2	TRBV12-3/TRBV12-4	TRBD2	CASTFRSGGSTGELFF	TGTGCCAGCACCTTTAGGAGCGGGGGGTCCACCGGGGAGCTGTTTTTT
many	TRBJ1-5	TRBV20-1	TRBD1	CSARDQGAGQPQHF	TGCAGTGCTAGAGACCAGGGGGCAGGGCAGCCCCAGCATTTT
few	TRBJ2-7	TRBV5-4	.	CASSLNPDGTYEQYF	TGTGCCAGCAGCTTGAACCCAGACGGCACCTACGAGCAGTACTTC
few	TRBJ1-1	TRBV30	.	CAWNPDGGTEAFF	TGTGCCTGGAACCCTGACGGGGGCACTGAAGCTTTCTTT
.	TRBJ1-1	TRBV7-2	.	CASSLLGGGMNTEAFF	TGTGCCAGCAGCTTACTCGGGGGCGGCATGAACACTGAAGCTTTCTTT
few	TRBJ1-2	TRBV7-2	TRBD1	CASSRDRGGYTF	TGTGCCAGCAGCCGGGACAGGGGCGGCTACACCTTC
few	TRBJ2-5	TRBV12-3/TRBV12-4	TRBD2	CASSPRLAQETQYF	TGTGCCAGCAGTCCTAGACTAGCCCAAGAGACCCAGTACTTC
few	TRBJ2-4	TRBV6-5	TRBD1	CASSYLPDRGGNIQYF	TGTGCCAGCAGTTACCTCCCGGACAGGGGTGGAAACATTCAGTACTTC
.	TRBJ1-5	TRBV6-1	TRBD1	CASSGRDSRNQPQHF	TGTGCCAGCAGTGGGCGGGACAGCCGGAATCAGCCCCAGCATTTT
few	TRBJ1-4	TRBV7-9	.	CASRRQESTNEKLFF	TGTGCCAGCAGGCGACAGGAATCAACTAATGAAAAACTGTTTTTT
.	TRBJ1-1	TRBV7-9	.	CASSLVQGTGTEAFF	TGTGCCAGCAGCTTAGTTCAGGGGACGGGCACTGAAGCTTTCTTT
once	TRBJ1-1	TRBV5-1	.	CASLRQEGGNTEAFF	TGCGCCAGCCTGCGGCAGGAAGGGGGGAACACTGAAGCTTTCTTT
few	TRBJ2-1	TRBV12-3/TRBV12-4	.	CASSLAGEIGNEQFF	TGTGCCAGCAGTTTAGCGGGGGAGATTGGGAATGAGCAGTTCTTC
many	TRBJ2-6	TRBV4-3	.	CASSQDISGHSGANVLTF	TGCGCCAGCAGCCAGGATATTAGCGGTCACTCTGGGGCCAACGTCCTGACTTTC
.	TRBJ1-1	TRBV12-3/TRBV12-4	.	CASTPWGDTEAFF	TGTGCCAGCACCCCTTGGGGAGACACTGAAGCTTTCTTT
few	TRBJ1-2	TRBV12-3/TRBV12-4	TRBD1	CASSRRGLGYGYTF	TGTGCCAGCAGTCGCAGGGGGCTAGGCTATGGCTACACCTTC
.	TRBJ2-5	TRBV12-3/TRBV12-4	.	CASSLATETQYF	TGTGCCAGCAGTTTGGCCACAGAGACCCAGTACTTC
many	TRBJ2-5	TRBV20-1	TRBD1	CSARGDSQETQYF	TGCAGTGCGAGAGGGGACAGTCAAGAGACCCAGTACTTC
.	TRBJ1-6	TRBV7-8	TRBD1	CASSSSGTDNSPLHF	TGTGCCAGCAGTTCATCCGGGACAGATAATTCACCCCTCCACTTT
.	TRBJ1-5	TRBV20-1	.	CSARVTGGGNQHQHF	TGCAGTGCTAGGGTGACAGGCGGGGGCAATCAGCACCAGCATTTT
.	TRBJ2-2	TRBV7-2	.	CASSPRRARTGELFF	TGTGCCAGCAGCCCCCGACGGGCTCGGACCGGGGAGCTGTTTTTT
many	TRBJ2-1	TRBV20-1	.	CSAGGTAIYNEQFF	TGCAGTGCTGGGGGGACAGCTATATACAATGAGCAGTTCTTC
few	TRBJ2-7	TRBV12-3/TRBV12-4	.	CASSLLDRGPYEQYF	TGTGCCAGCAGTTTATTAGATCGGGGGCCCTACGAGCAGTACTTC
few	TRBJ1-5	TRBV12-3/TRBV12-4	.	CASSLGGPEPQHF	TGTGCCAGCAGTTTGGGCGGCCCAGAGCCCCAGCATTTT
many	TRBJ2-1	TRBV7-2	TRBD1	CASSPRTGAYNEQFF	TGTGCCAGCAGTCCTCGGACAGGGGCCTACAATGAGCAGTTCTTC
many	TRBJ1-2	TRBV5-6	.	CASSFSGTTYGYTF	TGTGCCAGCAGCTTCTCCGGGACAACCTATGGCTACACCTTC
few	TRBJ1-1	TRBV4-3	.	CASSQDWEIGGNTEAFF	TGCGCCAGCAGCCAAGATTGGGAGATAGGGGGGAACACTGAAGCTTTCTTT
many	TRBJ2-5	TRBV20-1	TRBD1	CSARDGGQEKETQYF	TGCAGTGCTAGAGATGGAGGACAGGAAAAAGAGACCCAGTACTTC
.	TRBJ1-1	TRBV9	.	CASSVDGLGAEAFF	TGTGCCAGCAGCGTTGACGGTTTAGGCGCTGAAGCTTTCTTT
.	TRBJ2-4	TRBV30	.	CAGIGSTGLLAKNIQYF	TGTGCCGGAATCGGCTCGACAGGACTTCTAGCCAAAAACATTCAGTACTTC
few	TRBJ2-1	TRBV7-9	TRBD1	CASEIGQGYNEQFF	TGTGCCAGCGAAATAGGACAGGGGTACAATGAGCAGTTCTTC
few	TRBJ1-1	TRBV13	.	CASSSKEGGMNTEAFF	TGTGCCAGCAGCTCGAAAGAGGGGGGGATGAACACTGAAGCTTTCTTT
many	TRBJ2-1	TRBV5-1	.	CASSLGGTQNEQFF	TGCGCCAGCAGCTTGGGTGGGACCCAGAATGAGCAGTTCTTC
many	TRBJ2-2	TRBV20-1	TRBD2	CSATGLAGFTGELFF	TGCAGTGCTACCGGACTAGCGGGGTTCACCGGGGAGCTGTTTTTT
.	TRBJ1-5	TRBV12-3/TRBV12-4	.	CASSLANYQPQHF	TGTGCCAGCAGTTTGGCGAATTATCAGCCCCAGCATTTT
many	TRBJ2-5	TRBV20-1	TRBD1	CSALARTGRRHRETQYF	TGCAGTGCTCTGGCAAGGACAGGGAGACGACATAGAGAGACCCAGTACTTC
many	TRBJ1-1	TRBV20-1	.	CSALRTGTNTEAFF	TGCAGTGCCCTGCGGACCGGTACGAACACTGAAGCTTTCTTT
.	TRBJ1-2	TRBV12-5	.	CASGSSGTANHGYTF	TGTGCTAGTGGCTCCAGTGGGACGGCAAACCATGGCTACACCTTC
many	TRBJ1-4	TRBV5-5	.	CASSSPGSTNEKLFF	TGTGCCAGCAGCTCACCGGGGTCAACTAATGAAAAACTGTTTTTT
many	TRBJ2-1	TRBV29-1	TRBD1	CSVPRGTGGEYEQFF	TGCAGCGTTCCTAGGGGGACAGGGGGGGAATATGAGCAGTTCTTC
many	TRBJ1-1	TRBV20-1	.	CSLSPTTEAFF	TGCAGTCTCAGTCCTACCACTGAAGCTTTCTTT
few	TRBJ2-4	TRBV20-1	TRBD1	CSARPGQGIKNIQYF	TGCAGTGCTAGGCCGGGACAGGGCATCAAAAACATTCAGTACTTC
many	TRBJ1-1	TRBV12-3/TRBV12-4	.	CASTLGQHTEAFF	TGTGCCAGCACCTTAGGACAGCACACTGAAGCTTTCTTT
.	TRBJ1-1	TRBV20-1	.	CTTPGPGTEAFF	TGCACAACCCCCGGGCCCGGTACTGAAGCTTTCTTT
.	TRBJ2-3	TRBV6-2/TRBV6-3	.	CASSYDGGAGGTDTQYF	TGTGCCAGCAGTTACGACGGTGGCGCCGGGGGCACAGATACGCAGTATTTT
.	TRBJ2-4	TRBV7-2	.	CASSLVGHFKNIQYF	TGTGCCAGCAGCTTGGTCGGGCATTTCAAAAACATTCAGTACTTC
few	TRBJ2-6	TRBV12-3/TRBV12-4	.	CASSYRERANVLTF	TGTGCCAGCAGTTACAGGGAACGGGCCAACGTCCTGACTTTC
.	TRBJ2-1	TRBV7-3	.	CASSLTPPLPALYNEQFF	TGTGCCAGCAGCTTAACCCCTCCCCTACCTGCTCTCTACAATGAGCAGTTCTTC